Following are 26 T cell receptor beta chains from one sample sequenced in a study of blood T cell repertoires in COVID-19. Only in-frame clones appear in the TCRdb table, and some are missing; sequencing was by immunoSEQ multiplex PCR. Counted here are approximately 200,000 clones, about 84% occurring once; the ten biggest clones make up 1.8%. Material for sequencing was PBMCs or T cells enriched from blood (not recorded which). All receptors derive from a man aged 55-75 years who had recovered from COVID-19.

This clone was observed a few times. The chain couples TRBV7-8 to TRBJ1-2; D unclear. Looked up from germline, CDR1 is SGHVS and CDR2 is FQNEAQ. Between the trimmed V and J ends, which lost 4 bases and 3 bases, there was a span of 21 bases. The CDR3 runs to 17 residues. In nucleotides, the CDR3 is TGTGCCAGCAGCTCCAGAGCCTCTGTGGGGAGAGACTATGGCTACACCTTC. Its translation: CASSSRASVGRDYGYTF.

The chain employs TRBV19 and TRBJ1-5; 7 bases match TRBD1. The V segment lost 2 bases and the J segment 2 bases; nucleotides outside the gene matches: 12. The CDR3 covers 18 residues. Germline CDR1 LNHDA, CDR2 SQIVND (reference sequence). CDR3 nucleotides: TGTGCCAGTAGTATAACCGGGACAGATCCAGAAGGCAATCAGCCCCAGCATTTT. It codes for CASSITGTDPEGNQPQHF.

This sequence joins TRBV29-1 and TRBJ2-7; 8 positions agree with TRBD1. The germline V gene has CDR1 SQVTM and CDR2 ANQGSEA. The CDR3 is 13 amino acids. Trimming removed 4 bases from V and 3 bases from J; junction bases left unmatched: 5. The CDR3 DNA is TGCAGCGTTGGGACAGGGATGAACTACGAGCAGTACTTC. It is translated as CSVGTGMNYEQYF.

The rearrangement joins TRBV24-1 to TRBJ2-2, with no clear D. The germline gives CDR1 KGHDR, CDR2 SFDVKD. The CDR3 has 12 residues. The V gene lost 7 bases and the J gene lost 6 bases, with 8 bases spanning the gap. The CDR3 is CATRSVSGELFF. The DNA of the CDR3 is TGTGCCACCAGGTCGGTTTCCGGGGAGCTGTTTTTT.

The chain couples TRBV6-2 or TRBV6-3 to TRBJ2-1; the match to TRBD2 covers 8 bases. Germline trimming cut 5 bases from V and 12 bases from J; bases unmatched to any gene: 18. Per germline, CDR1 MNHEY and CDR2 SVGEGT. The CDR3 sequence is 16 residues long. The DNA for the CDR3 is TGTGCCAGCAGTCAGGGACTAGGGGGGAGTTTTGGAGGGCAGTTCTTC. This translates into CASSQGLGGSFGGQFF.

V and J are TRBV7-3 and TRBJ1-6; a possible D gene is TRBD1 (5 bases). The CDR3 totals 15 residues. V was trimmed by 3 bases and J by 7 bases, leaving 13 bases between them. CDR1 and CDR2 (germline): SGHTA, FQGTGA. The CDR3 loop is CASSFRGSGNSPLHF. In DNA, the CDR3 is TGTGCCAGCAGCTTTCGGGGGAGCGGGAATTCACCCCTCCACTTT.

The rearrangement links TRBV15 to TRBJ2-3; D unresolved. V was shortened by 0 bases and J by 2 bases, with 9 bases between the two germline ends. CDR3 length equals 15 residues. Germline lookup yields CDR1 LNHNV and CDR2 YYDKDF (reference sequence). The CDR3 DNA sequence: TGTGCCACCAGCAGAGATGTTCAGGTCACAGATACGCAGTATTTT. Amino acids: CATSRDVQVTDTQYF.

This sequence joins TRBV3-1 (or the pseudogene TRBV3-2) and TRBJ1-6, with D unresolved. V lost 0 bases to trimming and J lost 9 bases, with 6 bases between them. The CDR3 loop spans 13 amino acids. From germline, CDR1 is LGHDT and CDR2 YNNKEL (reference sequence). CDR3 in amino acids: CASSQERGSPLHF. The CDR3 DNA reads TGTGCCAGCAGCCAAGAAAGAGGTTCACCCCTCCACTTT.

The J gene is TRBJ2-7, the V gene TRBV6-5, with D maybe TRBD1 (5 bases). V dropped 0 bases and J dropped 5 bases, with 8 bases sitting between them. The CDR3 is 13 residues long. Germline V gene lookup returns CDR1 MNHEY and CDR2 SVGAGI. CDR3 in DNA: TGTGCCAGCAGTTACTCGACAGCGAACGAGCAGTACTTC. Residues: CASSYSTANEQYF.

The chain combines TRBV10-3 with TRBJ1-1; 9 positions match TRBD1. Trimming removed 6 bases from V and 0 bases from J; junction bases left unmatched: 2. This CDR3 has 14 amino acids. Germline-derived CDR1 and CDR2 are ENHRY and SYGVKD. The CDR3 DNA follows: TGTGCCATCAGGGGGACAGGGATGAACACTGAAGCTTTCTTT. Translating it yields CAIRGTGMNTEAFF.

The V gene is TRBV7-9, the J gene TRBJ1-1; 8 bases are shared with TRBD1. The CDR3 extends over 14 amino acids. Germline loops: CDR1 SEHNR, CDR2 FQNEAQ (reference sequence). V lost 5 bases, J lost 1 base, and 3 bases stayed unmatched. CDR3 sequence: CASSLDRGNTEAFF. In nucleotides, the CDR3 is TGTGCCAGCAGCCTAGACAGGGGGAACACTGAAGCTTTCTTT. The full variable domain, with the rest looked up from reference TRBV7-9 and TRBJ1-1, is DTGVSQNPRHKITKRGQNVTFRCDPISEHNRLYWYRQTLGQGPEFLTYFQNEAQLEKSRLLSDRFSAERPKGSFSTLEIQRTEQGDSAMYLCASSLDRGNTEAFFGQGTRLTVV.

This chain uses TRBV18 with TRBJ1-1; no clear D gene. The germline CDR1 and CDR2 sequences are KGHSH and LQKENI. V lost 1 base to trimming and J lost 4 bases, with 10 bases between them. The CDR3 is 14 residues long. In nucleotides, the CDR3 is TGTGCCAGCTCACCACTCAGGAGGGTCACTGAAGCTTTCTTT. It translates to CASSPLRRVTEAFF.

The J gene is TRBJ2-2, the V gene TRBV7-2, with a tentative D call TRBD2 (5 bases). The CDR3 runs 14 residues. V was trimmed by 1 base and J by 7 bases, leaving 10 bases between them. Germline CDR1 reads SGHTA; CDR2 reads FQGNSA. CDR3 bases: TGTGCCAGCAGCTTAGTGAGCGGCGTCGGGGAGCTGTTTTTT. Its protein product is CASSLVSGVGELFF.

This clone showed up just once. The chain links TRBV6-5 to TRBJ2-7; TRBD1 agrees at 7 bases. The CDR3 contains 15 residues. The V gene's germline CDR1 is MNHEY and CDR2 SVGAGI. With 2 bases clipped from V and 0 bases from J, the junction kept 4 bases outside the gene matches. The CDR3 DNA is TGTGCCAGCAGTTACACTCGACAGGGCTCCTACGAGCAGTACTTC. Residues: CASSYTRQGSYEQYF.

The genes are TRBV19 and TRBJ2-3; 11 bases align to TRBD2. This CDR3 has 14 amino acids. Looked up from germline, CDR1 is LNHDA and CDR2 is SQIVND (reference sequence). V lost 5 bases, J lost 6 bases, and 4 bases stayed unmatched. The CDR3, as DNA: TGTGCCAGTAGTGATAGCGGGGGGGCCGATACGCAGTATTTT. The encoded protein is CASSDSGGADTQYF.

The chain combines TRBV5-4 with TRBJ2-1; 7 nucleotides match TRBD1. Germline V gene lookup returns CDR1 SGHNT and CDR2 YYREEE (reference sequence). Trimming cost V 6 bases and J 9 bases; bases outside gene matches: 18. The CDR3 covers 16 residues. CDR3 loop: CASTLSRGGRGSEQFF. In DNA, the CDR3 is TGTGCCAGCACCCTGTCACGAGGGGGCCGGGGTTCTGAGCAGTTCTTC.

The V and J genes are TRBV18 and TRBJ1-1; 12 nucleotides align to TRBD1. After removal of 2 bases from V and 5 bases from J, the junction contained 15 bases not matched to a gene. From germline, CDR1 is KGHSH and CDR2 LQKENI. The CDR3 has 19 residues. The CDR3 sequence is CASSPRLVRGTGGDTEAFF. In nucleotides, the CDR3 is TGTGCCAGCTCACCAAGGCTTGTTAGGGGGACAGGGGGCGATACTGAAGCTTTCTTT. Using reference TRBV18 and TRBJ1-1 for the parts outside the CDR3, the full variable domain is NAGVMQNPRHLVRRRGQEARLRCSPMKGHSHVYWYRQLPEEGLKFMVYLQKENIIDESGMPKERFSAEFPKEGPSILRIQQVVRGDSAAYFCASSPRLVRGTGGDTEAFFGQGTRLTVV.

The chain's CDR3 is CASTGQGDTGELFF. CDR3 DNA sequence: TGCGCCAGCACGGGACAGGGGGACACCGGGGAGCTGTTTTTT. The V call is TRBV5-1, the J call TRBJ2-2; TRBD1 matches 11 bases. CDR3 length equals 14 residues. V trimming: 6 bases; J trimming: 3 bases; junction bases outside the gene matches: 1. Looked up from germline, CDR1 is SGHRS and CDR2 is YFSETQ.

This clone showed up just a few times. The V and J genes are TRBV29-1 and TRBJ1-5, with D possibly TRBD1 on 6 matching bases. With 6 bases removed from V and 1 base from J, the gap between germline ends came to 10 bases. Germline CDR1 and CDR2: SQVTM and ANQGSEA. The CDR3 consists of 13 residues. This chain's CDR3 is CSVTDSSNQPQHF. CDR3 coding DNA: TGCAGCGTAACGGACAGCAGCAATCAGCCCCAGCATTTT.

CDR3 region: CASSSRGLAGGSKNIQYF. In DNA form, the CDR3 reads TGTGCCAGTAGTTCTCGCGGACTAGCGGGGGGATCCAAAAACATTCAGTACTTC. The V gene is TRBV19, the J gene TRBJ2-4, with 14 bases aligning to TRBD2. The CDR3 runs 18 residues. V lost 5 bases, J lost 2 bases, and 8 bases stayed unmatched. The germline gives CDR1 LNHDA, CDR2 SQIVND (reference sequence).

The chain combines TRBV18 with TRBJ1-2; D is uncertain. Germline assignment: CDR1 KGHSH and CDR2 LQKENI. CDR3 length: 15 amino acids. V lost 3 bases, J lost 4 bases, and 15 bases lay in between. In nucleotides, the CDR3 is TGTGCCAGCTCACCCGGGGTTCGGGGAATCTATGGCTACACCTTC. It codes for CASSPGVRGIYGYTF.

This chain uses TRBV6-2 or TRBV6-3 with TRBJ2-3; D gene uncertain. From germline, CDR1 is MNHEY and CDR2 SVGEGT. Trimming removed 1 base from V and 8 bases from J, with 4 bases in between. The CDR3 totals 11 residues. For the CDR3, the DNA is TGTGCCAGCAGTTACTACGGTACGCAGTATTTT. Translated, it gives CASSYYGTQYF.

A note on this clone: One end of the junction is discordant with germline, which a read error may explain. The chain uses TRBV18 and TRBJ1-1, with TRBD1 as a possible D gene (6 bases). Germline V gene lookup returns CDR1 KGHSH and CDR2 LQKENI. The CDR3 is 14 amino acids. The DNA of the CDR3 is TGTGCCAGCTCAAGAACAGGGATGAACGCTGAAGCTTTCTTT. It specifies CASSRTGMNAEAFF.

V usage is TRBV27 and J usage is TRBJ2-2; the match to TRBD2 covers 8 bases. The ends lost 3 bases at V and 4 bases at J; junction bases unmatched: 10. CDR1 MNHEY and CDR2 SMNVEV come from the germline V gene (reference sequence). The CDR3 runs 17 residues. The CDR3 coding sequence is TGTGCCAGCAGTTTCAGTATCGGGGGGGGCCTCACCGGGGAGCTGTTTTTT. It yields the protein CASSFSIGGGLTGELFF.

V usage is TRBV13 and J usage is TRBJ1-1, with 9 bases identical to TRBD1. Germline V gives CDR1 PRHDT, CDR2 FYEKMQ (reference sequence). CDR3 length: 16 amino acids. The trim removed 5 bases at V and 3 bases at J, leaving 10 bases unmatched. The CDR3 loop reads CASSPGQGSLHTEAFF. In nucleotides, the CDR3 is TGTGCCAGCAGCCCAGGACAGGGGTCCTTACACACTGAAGCTTTCTTT.

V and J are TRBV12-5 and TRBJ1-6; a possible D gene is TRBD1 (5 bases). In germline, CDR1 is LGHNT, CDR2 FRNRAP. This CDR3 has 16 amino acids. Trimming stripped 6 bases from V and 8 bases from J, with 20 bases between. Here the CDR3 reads CASGLDSAPGDSPLHF. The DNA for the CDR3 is TGTGCTAGTGGACTTGACAGTGCCCCTGGGGATTCACCCCTCCACTTT.